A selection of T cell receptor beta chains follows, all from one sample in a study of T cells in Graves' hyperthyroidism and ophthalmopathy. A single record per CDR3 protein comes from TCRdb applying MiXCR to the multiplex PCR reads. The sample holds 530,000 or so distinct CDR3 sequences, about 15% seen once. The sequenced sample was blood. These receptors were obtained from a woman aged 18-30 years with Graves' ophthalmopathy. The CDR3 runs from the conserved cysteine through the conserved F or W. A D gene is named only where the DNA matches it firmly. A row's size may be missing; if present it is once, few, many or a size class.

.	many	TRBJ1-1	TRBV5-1	TGCGCCAGCAGCCCCGCGGGAGCGGGAACTGAAGCTTTCTTT	CASSPAGAGTEAFF
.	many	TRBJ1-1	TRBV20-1	TGCAGTGCTAGAGCCCCGGGTACTGAAGCTTTCTTT	CSARAPGTEAFF
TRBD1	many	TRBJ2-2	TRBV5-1	TGCGCCAGCAGTCACCCCACCGGGACAGTTGCGAACACCGGGGAGCTGTTTTTT	CASSHPTGTVANTGELFF
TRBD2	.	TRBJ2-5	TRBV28	TGTGCCAGCAGTCTCATCGGGGGGGGGTCGGAGGAGACCCAGTGCTTC	CASSLIGGGSEETQCF
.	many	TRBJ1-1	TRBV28	TGTGCCAGCAGTTTATCGTGGGGTCTCGGAGCTTTCTTT	CASSLSWGLGAFF
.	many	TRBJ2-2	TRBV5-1	TGCGCCAGCAGCTTGGCCGGTCGACGGGAGGGGGAGCTGTTTTTT	CASSLAGRREGELFF
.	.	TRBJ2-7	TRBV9	TGTGCCAGCAGCGTAGCGGACGCCCGTTACGAGCAGTACTTC	CASSVADARYEQYF
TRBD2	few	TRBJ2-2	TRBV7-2	TGTGCCAGCAGCTTAGTAGCGGGGAACACCGGGGAGCTGCTTTTT	CASSLVAGNTGELLF
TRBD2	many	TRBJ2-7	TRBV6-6	TGTGCCAGCAGTTACCGGGAGGGGGCCTACGAGCAGTACTTC	CASSYREGAYEQYF
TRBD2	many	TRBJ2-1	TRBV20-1	TGCAGTGTCTTAGGGACTAGCGGGGGAAATGAGCAGTTCTTC	CSVLGTSGGNEQFF
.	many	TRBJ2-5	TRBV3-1	TGTGCCAGCAGCCAACCTAGCGACGAGACCCAGTACTTC	CASSQPSDETQYF
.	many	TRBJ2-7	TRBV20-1	TGCAGTGCTAGAGAACCCACAGGGTCGGGCTACGAGCAGTACTTC	CSAREPTGSGYEQYF
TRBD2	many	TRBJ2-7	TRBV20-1	TGCAGTGCTCTCGAGCGGGAGAGCTCCTACGAGCAGTACTTC	CSALERESSYEQYF
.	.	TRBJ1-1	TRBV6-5	TGTGCCAGCAGTTACCGGGGGCAACACACTGAAGCTTTCTTT	CASSYRGQHTEAFF
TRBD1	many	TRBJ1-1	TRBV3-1	TGTGCCAGCAGAAAGCAGGGGGGCAAGACTGAAGCTTTCTTT	CASRKQGGKTEAFF
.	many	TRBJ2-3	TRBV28	TGTGCCAGCAGTTTACCCATCCTGAGGACAGATACGCAGTATTTT	CASSLPILRTDTQYF
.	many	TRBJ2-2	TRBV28	TGTGCCAGCAGTTTGAGGCAGGCCTATGGCGGGGAGCTGTTTTTT	CASSLRQAYGGELFF
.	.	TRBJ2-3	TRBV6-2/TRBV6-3	TGTGCCAGCAGTTGTCACCGTACCGGGACCCTCCCAAGGACAGATACGCAGTATTTT	CASSCHRTGTLPRTDTQYF
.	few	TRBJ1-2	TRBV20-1	TGCAGTGCCCCGGGGAGGGCGACGGATGGCTACACCTTC	CSAPGRATDGYTF
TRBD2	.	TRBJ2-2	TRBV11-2	TGTGCCAGCAAGACTAGCGGGGGCCGAGGGCTTGCCGGGGAGCTGTTTTTT	CASKTSGGRGLAGELFF
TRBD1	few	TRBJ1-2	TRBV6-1	TGTGCCAGCTCTCGACATACAGGGGATTATGGCTACACCTTC	CASSRHTGDYGYTF
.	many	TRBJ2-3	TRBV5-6	TGTGCCAGCAGCTTGCCAGGGGCCGGCACAGATACGCAGTATTTT	CASSLPGAGTDTQYF
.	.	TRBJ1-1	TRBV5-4	TGTGCCAGCAGCTTGGGGGTCGGATCGACCCCTGAAGCTTTCTTT	CASSLGVGSTPEAFF
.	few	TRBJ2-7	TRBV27	TGTGCCAGCAGTTTGGGGGGAATCTCCTACGAGCAGTACTTC	CASSLGGISYEQYF
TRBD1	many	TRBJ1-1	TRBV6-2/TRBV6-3	TGTGCCAGCAGTTGGCAGACAGGGGGCGATGGCACTGAAGCTTTCTTT	CASSWQTGGDGTEAFF
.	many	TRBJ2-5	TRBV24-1	TGTGCCACCAGTGATCCTGTTGTGGGGGAGACCCAGTACTTC	CATSDPVVGETQYF
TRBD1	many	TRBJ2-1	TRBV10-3	TGTGCCATCAGTGAGTCGTGGACAGGCGAGTACAATGAGCAGTTCTTC	CAISESWTGEYNEQFF
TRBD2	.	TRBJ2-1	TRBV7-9	TGTGCCAGCAGCTGGTTAGCGGGTCTCAATGAGCAGTTCTTC	CASSWLAGLNEQFF
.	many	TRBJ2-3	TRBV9	TGTGCCAGCAGCGTAGGACCGACGGGCGCTAGCACAGATACGCAGTATTTT	CASSVGPTGASTDTQYF
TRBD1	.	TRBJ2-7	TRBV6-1	TGTGCCAGCACCATCAGGACAGGGAGCTCCTACGAGCAGTACTTC	CASTIRTGSSYEQYF
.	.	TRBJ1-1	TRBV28	TGTGCCAGCAGTTTTTCGGCAGGGAGGAACACTGAAGCTTTCTTT	CASSFSAGRNTEAFF
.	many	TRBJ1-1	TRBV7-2	TGTGCCAGCAGCTTAGGATTCTGGGTTAACACTGAAGCTTTCTTT	CASSLGFWVNTEAFF
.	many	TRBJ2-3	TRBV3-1	TGTGCCAGCAGCCAAGATAGGGGGTGGCAGGGTACTACCAACACAGATACGCAGTATTTT	CASSQDRGWQGTTNTDTQYF
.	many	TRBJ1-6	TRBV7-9	TGTGCCAGCAGCAATCAGAATTCACCCCTCCACTTT	CASSNQNSPLHF
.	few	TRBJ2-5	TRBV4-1	TGCGCCAGCAGCCAAGAGACCGGGACTCTCCACGAAGAGACCCAGTACTTC	CASSQETGTLHEETQYF
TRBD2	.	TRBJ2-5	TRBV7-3	TGTGCCAGCAGCCCCCTCGGGGGTGGACTAGCGGGGGGTGGAGAGACCCAGTACTTC	CASSPLGGGLAGGGETQYF
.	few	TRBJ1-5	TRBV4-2	TGTGCCAGCAGCCAAGATCAATTCGACAGCAACAATCAGCCCCAGCATTTT	CASSQDQFDSNNQPQHF
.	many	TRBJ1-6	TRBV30	TGTGCCTGGAGAGGGGGAGCCCGTTCACCCCTCCACTTT	CAWRGGARSPLHF
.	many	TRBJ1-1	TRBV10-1	TGCGCCAGCAGTGTTGGAACCGACTCTGAAGCTTTCTTT	CASSVGTDSEAFF
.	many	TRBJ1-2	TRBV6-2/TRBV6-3	TGTGCCAGCAGTTACGCAGGGGATGGCTACACCTTC	CASSYAGDGYTF
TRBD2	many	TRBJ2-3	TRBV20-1	TGCAGTGCTAACCTAGCGGGGGGACCGAGCACAGATACGCAGTATTTT	CSANLAGGPSTDTQYF